This entry lists 7 T cell receptor beta chains sequenced from one sample in a study of regulatory T cells in long-lasting Graves disease. Time point noted: newly diagnosed GD, antithyroid drugs for less than 3 months. Researchers made the TCR library from RNA that was extracted from PBMCs. Assembly of TCR beta libraries relied on iRepertoire HTBI primers together with Arm-PCR of CDR3 regions. MiXCR, applied by TCRdb to the multiplex PCR reads, yields one record per CDR3 protein. Of hundreds of thousands of distinct CDR3 sequences listed, over 15% were seen once; the top ten hold 25% to 30%. These data were likewise used in another study, on T cells in Graves' hyperthyroidism and ophthalmopathy.

The sample consisted of peripheral blood mononuclear cells (PBMCs), taken at new diagnosis, from a patient treated with antithyroid drugs. The origin of the receptors is a man aged 40-55 years with Graves disease.

This clonotype has just a few counts. This chain joins TRBV20-1 and TRBJ1-4; 7 nucleotides align to TRBD1. Germline-derived CDR1 and CDR2 are DFQATT and SNEGSKA (reference sequence). The CDR3 runs to 15 residues. J lost 4 bases, V lost 0 bases, and 5 bases had no gene match. CDR3 sequence (DNA): TGCAGTGCTAGAGATCCCCGGGACAGTAATGAAAAACTGTTTTTT. Protein sequence: CSARDPRDSNEKLFF.

The gene calls are TRBV9 and TRBJ1-2; 8 bases map to TRBD1. The CDR3 extends over 13 amino acids. The germline V gene encodes CDR1 SGDLS and CDR2 YYNGEE. Trimming took 3 bases from V and 8 from J; bases not matched to a gene: 6. The CDR3 spells CASSATDREGYTF. The CDR3 region has the DNA TGTGCCAGCAGCGCCACGGACAGGGAAGGCTACACCTTC.

This clonotype was seen a few times. DNA of the CDR3: TGCGCCAGCAGCACTACCGGGACAGGGGGCAAAGAGACCCAGTACTTC. Translating gives CASSTTGTGGKETQYF. V is TRBV4-1 and J is TRBJ2-5, with TRBD1 matching over 12 bases. Germline values: CDR1 MGHRA, CDR2 YSYEKL. Unmatched junction bases numbered 7, after V lost 5 bases and J lost 3 bases. The CDR3 spans 16 residues.

In its sample, this clonotype was seen many times. V gene TRBV9 combines with J gene TRBJ2-7; 12 nucleotides match TRBD1. The V and J ends lost 4 bases and 5 bases, in that order; junction bases with no gene match: 10. CDR3 length: 16 amino acids. The V gene's germline CDR1 is SGDLS and CDR2 YYNGEE. The DNA for the CDR3 is TGTGCCAGCAGCTTCTCCGGGACAGGGGGCTACCACGAGCAGTACTTC. Amino acid sequence: CASSFSGTGGYHEQYF.

V and J are TRBV6-1 and TRBJ2-2; a weak D match, TRBD1 (6 bases). In germline, CDR1 is MNHNS, CDR2 SASEGT. V lost 6 bases to trimming and J lost 1 base, with 9 bases between them. The CDR3 runs 14 residues. The CDR3 sequence: CASRLDRNTGELFF. The CDR3 nucleotides read TGTGCCAGCAGGCTGGACAGGAACACCGGGGAGCTGTTTTTT.

This clonotype was detected many times. V usage is TRBV20-1 and J usage is TRBJ2-1; no clear D. In germline, CDR1 is DFQATT, CDR2 SNEGSKA (reference sequence). The CDR3 contains 10 residues. Trimming shortened V by 8 bases and J by 6 bases, and 8 bases separated the two germline ends. In DNA, the CDR3 is TGCAGTCCGCTAGGCAATGAGCAGTTCTTC. Residues: CSPLGNEQFF.

At least ten counts were recorded for this clonotype. The J gene is TRBJ2-7, the V gene TRBV20-1, with 8 bases that match TRBD2. The CDR3 contains 13 residues. Germline V CDR1 and CDR2: DFQATT, SNEGSKA (reference sequence). With V trimmed by 6 bases and J by 7 bases, 11 bases remained unmatched. CDR3 sequence reads: CSAHPGGGGEQYF. The CDR3 bases are TGCAGTGCCCACCCGGGGGGGGGCGGAGAGCAGTACTTC.